The 24 T cell receptor beta chains below were found in one sample sequenced in a study of cytomegalovirus exposure and HLA in healthy donors. A multiplex PCR was run with 60 Vbeta primers and 13 Jbeta primers. TCRdb's table, derived via immunoSEQ multiplex PCR, lists solely in-frame clones and lacks some. The sample contains about 37,000 clones, roughly 80% of which appear only once. Sample: PBMCs. These receptor sequences come from a woman aged 40 to 49 in good health and CMV-seronegative.

The rearrangement links TRBV7-9 to TRBJ2-5, with D perhaps matching TRBD2 (6 bases). Germline V lookup: CDR1 SEHNR, CDR2 FQNEAQ (reference sequence). With 7 bases removed from V and 5 bases from J, the gap between germline ends came to 14 bases. This CDR3 is 13 amino acids long. CDR3 nucleotide sequence: TGTGCCAGCACCCTCGCTGGAGGGGAGACCCAGTACTTC. Translation gives CASTLAGGETQYF. The full variable domain, its missing parts supplied by reference TRBV7-9 and TRBJ2-5, is DTGVSQNPRHKITKRGQNVTFRCDPISEHNRLYWYRQTLGQGPEFLTYFQNEAQLEKSRLLSDRFSAERPKGSFSTLEIQRTEQGDSAMYLCASTLAGGETQYFGPGTRLLVL.

V is TRBV2 and J is TRBJ1-5; D is unclear. CDR3 length: 14 amino acids. CDR1 is SNHLY and CDR2 is FYNNEI in the germline V gene. V was cut by 3 bases and J by 3 bases, with 9 bases left in between. This CDR3 reads CASSDVSFNQPQHF. CDR3 DNA sequence: TGTGCCAGCAGTGACGTGTCCTTCAATCAGCCCCAGCATTTT.

The chain combines TRBV9 with TRBJ2-3; 7 bases are a match to TRBD2. CDR1 is SGDLS, CDR2 YYNGEE, per germline. V shed 1 base and J 2 bases; nucleotides not matched to a gene: 13. This CDR3 has 18 residues. The CDR3 is CASSVSPGGPRHTDTQYF. The CDR3 nucleotides read TGTGCCAGCAGCGTATCCCCGGGGGGACCCAGGCACACAGATACGCAGTATTTT.

This chain connects TRBV15 to TRBJ2-1; TRBD1 agrees at 7 bases. In germline, CDR1 is LNHNV, CDR2 YYDKDF (reference sequence). This CDR3 has 15 amino acids. Trimming at V came to 3 bases and at J to 0 bases, leaving 2 bases not matched to a gene. CDR3 loop: CATSRGQSSYNEQFF. CDR3 sequence (DNA): TGTGCCACCAGCAGGGGACAGAGCTCCTACAATGAGCAGTTCTTC.

The chain recombines TRBV11-1 with TRBJ1-6, with 9 bases aligning to TRBD1. CDR1 SGHAT and CDR2 FQDESV come from the germline V gene (reference sequence). The CDR3 contains 16 residues. With 6 bases clipped from V and 14 bases from J, the junction kept 17 bases outside the gene matches. The CDR3 here is CASSKNLGQGIVSLHF. As DNA, the CDR3 is TGTGCCAGCAGTAAGAATTTAGGACAGGGGATAGTATCCCTCCACTTT. Full variable domain (missing parts from reference TRBV11-1 and TRBJ1-6): EAEVAQSPRYKITEKSQAVAFWCDPISGHATLYWYRQILGQGPELLVQFQDESVVDDSQLPKDRFSAERLKGVDSTLKIQPAELGDSAMYLCASSKNLGQGIVSLHFGNGTRLTVT.

The CDR3 protein is CASSQYGGFDQPQHF. CDR3 DNA sequence: TGCGCCAGCAGCCAATATGGAGGTTTTGACCAGCCCCAGCATTTT. The chain has TRBV4-1 and TRBJ1-5; no definite D call. The V and J ends lost 2 bases and 7 bases respectively, with 15 bases between them. Germline V gene data show CDR1 as MGHRA and CDR2 as YSYEKL. The CDR3 is 15 amino acids.

The J gene is TRBJ2-3, the V gene TRBV11-2; D is perhaps TRBD1 (6 bases). Germline V gene data show CDR1 as SGHAT and CDR2 as FQNNGV. This CDR3 region has 15 residues. The V end was cut by 3 bases, the J end by 0 bases, with 10 bases between. CDR3 sequence: CASSLGHLSTDTQYF. In DNA form, the CDR3 reads TGTGCCAGCAGCTTGGGACACCTCAGCACAGATACGCAGTATTTT.

Concerning this clone itself: This specimen includes other DNA sequences encoding the same CDR3. The rearrangement uses TRBV18 and TRBJ1-1; a possible D gene is TRBD1 (6 bases). Deletions cut 3 bases from V and 0 bases from J, with 8 bases between. The germline V gene encodes CDR1 KGHSH and CDR2 LQKENI. The CDR3 totals 14 residues. CDR3 bases: TGTGCCAGCTCACCGGGACAAATGAACACTGAAGCTTTCTTT. This translates into CASSPGQMNTEAFF.

The V and J genes are TRBV6-6 and TRBJ2-7; no clear D. Germline assignment: CDR1 MNHNY and CDR2 SVGAGI (reference sequence). Trimming took off 2 bases at V and 7 bases at J, with 15 bases between the two ends. This CDR3 region has 14 residues. CDR3 sequence: CASSYDMVTVEQYF. The CDR3 nucleotides are TGTGCCAGCAGTTACGACATGGTGACGGTGGAGCAGTACTTC.

V and J are TRBV28 and TRBJ2-3, with no clear D. Trimming left V 4 bases short and J 0 bases short, with 8 bases between. Germline V gene sequence: CDR1 MDHEN, CDR2 SYDVKM. There are 14 residues in the CDR3. CDR3 in DNA: TGTGCCAGCAGTTCTCCCTCTAGCACAGATACGCAGTATTTT. Its translation is CASSSPSSTDTQYF. Full variable domain (remainder filled in from reference TRBV28 and TRBJ2-3): DVKVTQSSRYLVKRTGEKVFLECVQDMDHENMFWYRQDPGLGLRLIYFSYDVKMKEKGDIPEGYSVSREKKERFSLILESASTNQTSMYLCASSSPSSTDTQYFGPGTRLTVL.

J is TRBJ1-6 and V is TRBV5-1; 8 bases match TRBD1. CDR1 is SGHRS and CDR2 is YFSETQ in the germline V gene. V dropped 0 bases and J dropped 7; count of bases not matched to a gene: 9. This CDR3 spans 17 amino acids. The CDR3 loop reads CASSLAGQAANNSPLHF. The CDR3 region has the DNA TGCGCCAGCAGCTTGGCGGGACAGGCAGCTAACAATTCACCCCTCCACTTT.

The gene calls are TRBV4-1 and TRBJ1-3, with no clear D. The CDR3 is made up of 18 amino acids. The V end lost 0 bases, the J end lost 0 bases, and 15 bases lay between the germline ends. Germline V CDR1 and CDR2: MGHRA, YSYEKL. The CDR3 nucleotides are TGCGCCAGCAGCCAAGAAGTAGTCCGGGTCTTCTCTGGAAACACCATATATTTT. Its translation is CASSQEVVRVFSGNTIYF.

This clone was observed a few times. The gene calls are TRBV5-1 and TRBJ2-1, with 8 bases that match TRBD2. Germline lookup yields CDR1 SGHRS and CDR2 YFSETQ. There are 17 residues in the CDR3. V was pared by 0 bases and J by 4 bases, with 9 bases of the junction left unmatched. CDR3: CASSLELAGTGYNEQFF. The CDR3 DNA is TGCGCCAGCAGCTTGGAATTAGCGGGGACCGGGTACAATGAGCAGTTCTTC. The full variable domain, rest sourced from reference TRBV5-1 and TRBJ2-1, is KAGVTQTPRYLIKTRGQQVTLSCSPISGHRSVSWYQQTPGQGLQFLFEYFSETQRNKGNFPGRFSGRQFSNSRSEMNVSTLELGDSALYLCASSLELAGTGYNEQFFGPGTRLTVL.

On this clone: The sample carries other DNA sequences with the same CDR3. V and J are TRBV5-1 and TRBJ1-6, with D possibly being TRBD1 (5 bases). Deletions cut 1 base from V and 1 base from J, with 6 bases between. The germline V gene has CDR1 SGHRS and CDR2 YFSETQ. The CDR3 consists of 15 residues. The CDR3 sequence: CASSLSGSYNSPLHF. CDR3 in DNA: TGCGCCAGCAGCTTGTCAGGGTCCTATAATTCACCCCTCCACTTT.

J is TRBJ1-1 and V is TRBV5-1; 7 bases fit TRBD1. Germline CDR1 is SGHRS and CDR2 is YFSETQ. Germline trimming cut 5 bases from V and 1 base from J; bases unmatched to any gene: 8. The CDR3 contains 15 residues. The CDR3 region is CASSSGWTGNTEAFF. The CDR3 bases are TGCGCCAGCAGTTCGGGGTGGACAGGGAACACTGAAGCTTTCTTT.

The J gene is TRBJ1-2, the V gene TRBV4-2; 11 positions agree with TRBD1. V lost 3 bases and J lost 5; bases outside the gene matches: 8. The CDR3 is made up of 16 amino acids. The germline gives CDR1 LGHNA, CDR2 YNFKEQ. CDR3 bases: TGTGCCAGCAGCCAGATCGGACAGGGGGCGGAGTATGGCTACACCTTC. As protein: CASSQIGQGAEYGYTF.

The chain carries TRBV7-9 and TRBJ1-2; D is ambiguous. Trimming removed 0 bases from V and 4 bases from J, with 9 bases in between. There are 14 residues in the CDR3. Germline V gene sequence: CDR1 SEHNR, CDR2 FQNEAQ (reference sequence). The CDR3 is CASSLAEPGYGYTF. CDR3 in DNA: TGTGCCAGCAGCTTAGCGGAACCGGGCTATGGCTACACCTTC.

The CDR3 DNA sequence: TGTGCCACAGCGGGTAGGTCCTACAATGAGCAGTTCTTC. Protein product: CATAGRSYNEQFF. The chain carries TRBV6-1 and TRBJ2-1, with D possibly matching TRBD2 (6 bases). The CDR3 is 13 residues long. Germline V CDR1 and CDR2: MNHNS, SASEGT. Trimming took off 10 bases at V and 1 base at J, with 11 bases between the two ends.

This rearrangement joins TRBV10-3 to TRBJ2-1; no firm D call. The germline V gene has CDR1 ENHRY and CDR2 SYGVKD. Trimming shortened V by 6 bases and J by 8 bases, and 23 bases separated the two germline ends. The CDR3 length is 16 residues. CDR3 coding DNA: TGTGCCATCAGCTCGATTACAGTAAGTGGGCGCGATGAGCAGTTCTTC. This codes for CAISSITVSGRDEQFF.

V and J are TRBV7-8 and TRBJ1-4; the D is unclear. Germline V gives CDR1 SGHVS, CDR2 FQNEAQ. This CDR3 has 19 residues. The germline V and J ends were trimmed by 1 base and 0 bases, with 18 bases remaining between them. CDR3 in DNA: TGTGCCAGCAGCTTAGGAACCCGGGGAGCATTCGCAACTAATGAAAAACTGTTTTTT. Amino acids: CASSLGTRGAFATNEKLFF.

The chain carries TRBV6-6 and TRBJ1-5, with TRBD1 matching 8 bases. Germline CDR1 MNHNY, CDR2 SVGAGI (reference sequence). J gave up 7 bases and V 8 bases, and 7 bases lay outside the gene matches. The CDR3 sequence is 13 residues long. CDR3 amino acids: CASQTGGKQPQHF. CDR3 DNA sequence: TGTGCCAGCCAAACAGGGGGAAAGCAGCCCCAGCATTTT.

The gene calls are TRBV5-1 and TRBJ1-6, with D possibly matching TRBD1 (6 bases). The CDR3 extends over 15 amino acids. V lost 0 bases, J lost 9 bases, and 13 bases lay in between. Germline-derived CDR1 and CDR2 are SGHRS and YFSETQ. DNA of the CDR3: TGCGCCAGCAGCTTGGAGGGGGGGAATGGTTCACCCCTCCACTTT. Translated: CASSLEGGNGSPLHF.

The chain joins TRBV5-8 to TRBJ1-1; 7 positions agree with TRBD1. The CDR3 covers 16 residues. The V gene end was trimmed by 6 bases and the J gene end by 0 bases; junction bases not matched to a gene: 11. Germline V CDR1 and CDR2: SGHTS, YDEGEE. The DNA of the CDR3 is TGTGCCAGCACCCTGGGACAGTTCCTTATGAACACTGAAGCTTTCTTT. Translating gives CASTLGQFLMNTEAFF.

V usage is TRBV5-4 and J usage is TRBJ2-2; 10 bases align to TRBD2. The CDR3 spans 18 residues. Germline V gives CDR1 SGHNT, CDR2 YYREEE (reference sequence). V shed 0 bases and J 7 bases; nucleotides not matched to a gene: 12. CDR3 protein: CASSLGEAGGPINGELFF. The CDR3 bases are TGTGCCAGCAGCTTGGGGGAAGCGGGGGGGCCTATTAACGGGGAGCTGTTTTTT.